These 13 T cell receptor beta chains share one sample of origin, sequenced in a study of blood T cell repertoires in COVID-19. The repertoire was sequenced with immunoSEQ multiplex PCR; TCRdb's copy has only in-frame clones and lacks some. The data show around 170,000 clones, with around 90% seen just once and roughly 0.57% held by the top ten. The sample comprised peripheral blood. The source is a man aged 60 to 69 with COVID-19, enrolled during active disease.

This sequence joins TRBV11-2 and TRBJ2-1, with 12 bases matching TRBD1. J was trimmed by 12 bases and V by 5 bases; bases with no gene match: 8. Germline CDR1 SGHAT, CDR2 FQNNGV. This CDR3 comprises 14 residues. CDR3 residues: CASSLGQGALRQFF. The CDR3 DNA reads as TGTGCCAGCAGCCTGGGACAGGGGGCGCTTAGGCAGTTCTTC.

The gene calls are TRBV7-2 and TRBJ2-7, with 8 bases lining up with TRBD1. Losses at the gene ends were 5 bases for V and 6 bases for J; bases not matched to a gene: 9. The CDR3 covers 14 residues. Looked up from germline, CDR1 is SGHTA and CDR2 is FQGNSA. The CDR3: CASSPQGASGEQYF. The CDR3 nucleotides read TGTGCCAGCAGCCCGCAGGGGGCGTCGGGCGAGCAGTACTTC.

The rearrangement joins TRBV24-1 to TRBJ1-2; tentative D call: TRBD1 (6 bases). CDR3 length equals 13 residues. V was shortened by 6 bases and J by 4 bases, with 11 bases between the two germline ends. Germline CDR1 KGHDR, CDR2 SFDVKD. CDR3 nucleotide sequence: TGTGCCACCAGTTCGGACAGCCTCTATGGCTACACCTTC. Translation: CATSSDSLYGYTF.

This clone was recorded only once. This chain joins TRBV24-1 and TRBJ2-3; 9 nucleotides line up with TRBD2. Trimming removed 3 bases from V and 0 bases from J; junction bases left unmatched: 6. Germline CDR1 reads KGHDR; CDR2 reads SFDVKD. This CDR3 has 17 residues. CDR3 sequence (DNA): TGTGCCACCAGTGATGGGGGACTAGCACGTAGCACAGATACGCAGTATTTT. Its translation: CATSDGGLARSTDTQYF.

This clone appeared once. V is TRBV4-3 and J is TRBJ2-3; D may be TRBD2 (6 bases). V was pared by 3 bases and J by 2 bases, with 15 bases between. The CDR3 has 16 residues. CDR1 is LGHNA and CDR2 is YSLEER in the germline V gene. CDR3 loop: CASSQGIAEPTDTQYF. CDR3 DNA sequence: TGCGCCAGCAGCCAGGGAATAGCGGAGCCCACAGATACGCAGTATTTT.

J is TRBJ1-1 and V is TRBV19, with 9 positions matching TRBD1. The germline V gene has CDR1 LNHDA and CDR2 SQIVND (reference sequence). The CDR3 runs 14 residues. Germline trimming cut 4 bases from V and 7 bases from J; bases unmatched to any gene: 7. The CDR3 loop is CASSTDRGASEAFF. DNA of the CDR3: TGTGCCAGTAGTACTGACAGGGGGGCCAGTGAAGCTTTCTTT.

The chain has TRBV18 and TRBJ1-2; 10 nucleotides match TRBD1. Germline V CDR1 and CDR2: KGHSH, LQKENI. CDR3 size: 13 residues. The V gene end was trimmed by 3 bases and the J gene end by 6 bases; junction bases not matched to a gene: 1. The CDR3 here is CASSPDRGDGYTF. The CDR3 DNA sequence: TGTGCCAGCTCACCGGACAGGGGGGATGGCTACACCTTC. Looking up the rest from reference TRBV18 and TRBJ1-2 gives the full variable domain: NAGVMQNPRHLVRRRGQEARLRCSPMKGHSHVYWYRQLPEEGLKFMVYLQKENIIDESGMPKERFSAEFPKEGPSILRIQQVVRGDSAAYFCASSPDRGDGYTFGSGTRLTVV.

The chain carries TRBV3-1 (or the pseudogene TRBV3-2) and TRBJ2-1; D is possibly TRBD2 (6 bases). Trimming left V 0 bases short and J 0 bases short, with 12 bases between. The CDR3 is 17 amino acids. The germline V gene encodes CDR1 LGHDT and CDR2 YNNKEL (reference sequence). CDR3 sequence: CASSQDPAGSSYNEQFF. CDR3 nucleotides: TGTGCCAGCAGCCAAGATCCAGCGGGTAGCTCCTACAATGAGCAGTTCTTC.

This clone was seen a handful of times. This chain links TRBV6-2 or TRBV6-3 with TRBJ2-5, with 7 bases fitting TRBD1. The CDR3 loop spans 15 amino acids. Germline V gene sequence: CDR1 MNHEY, CDR2 SVGEGT. V lost 5 bases, J lost 2 bases, and 8 bases stayed unmatched. CDR3 sequence reads: CASSPGTVGQETQYF. The CDR3 bases are TGTGCCAGCAGTCCAGGGACAGTGGGGCAAGAGACCCAGTACTTC.

The V and J genes are TRBV6-2 or TRBV6-3 and TRBJ1-2; no reliable D call. Germline V gene sequence: CDR1 MNHEY, CDR2 SVGEGT. The CDR3 is 15 amino acids. V was trimmed by 3 bases and J by 2 bases, leaving 13 bases between them. CDR3 bases: TGTGCCAGCAGTTATCGAACGTCGGGGAACTATGGCTACACCTTC. Its protein is CASSYRTSGNYGYTF.

The chain recombines TRBV12-5 with TRBJ1-1; 7 bases align to TRBD1. CDR1 LGHNT and CDR2 FRNRAP come from the germline V gene. J was trimmed by 0 bases and V by 4 bases; bases with no gene match: 11. This CDR3 has 17 amino acids. The CDR3 region is CASGSTGQTTMNTEAFF. CDR3 nucleotide sequence: TGTGCTAGTGGTTCGACGGGACAGACTACTATGAACACTGAAGCTTTCTTT.

The chain recombines TRBV18 with TRBJ1-5; no definite D call. The CDR3 runs 15 residues. V was cut by 3 bases and J by 0 bases, with 9 bases left in between. Germline-derived CDR1 and CDR2 are KGHSH and LQKENI. CDR3 in amino acids: CASSPSSHSNQPQHF. In DNA, the CDR3 is TGTGCCAGCTCACCGAGTAGTCATAGCAATCAGCCCCAGCATTTT.

The chain uses TRBV30 and TRBJ2-1; D is uncertain. V lost 5 bases, J lost 0 bases, and 8 bases lay in between. CDR3 length equals 13 residues. Germline assignment: CDR1 GTSNPN and CDR2 SVGIG (reference sequence). CDR3 bases: TGTGCCTGGGGACCCTTCTCCTACAATGAGCAGTTCTTC. Translated, it gives CAWGPFSYNEQFF.